Listed below are T cell receptor beta chains from one sample, sequenced in a study of T cell responses to AZD1222 COVID-19 vaccine. Produced via immunoSEQ multiplex PCR; TCRdb's table is partial and in-frame only. The profile covers more than 75,000 clones, with roughly nine tenths appearing a single time and approximately 25% taken by the ten largest. Sequenced here: peripheral blood, sampled on day 0 of AZD1222 vaccination. The receptors here all came from an adult in good health. Each CDR3 is given with its conserved first and last residue. The D gene is left open where the match is weak. The size field is filled for only some rows; it gives once, few, many or a size class.

>once|TRBJ2-1|TRBV5-8|-
CASSLTVGSALSYNEQFF
TGTGCCAGCAGCTTGACCGTGGGATCAGCGCTCTCCTACAATGAGCAGTTCTTC
>-|TRBJ2-7|TRBV24-1|-
CATSGEGYEQYF
TGTGCCACCAGTGGCGAGGGGTACGAGCAGTACTTC
>-|TRBJ2-3|TRBV2|-
CASSGLLTTDTQYF
TGTGCCAGCAGCGGACTCCTAACGACAGATACGCAGTATTTT
>-|TRBJ2-7|TRBV7-2|-
CASSPTRIEQYF
TGTGCCAGCAGCCCAACCAGGATCGAGCAGTACTTC
>once|TRBJ1-1|TRBV6-2/TRBV6-3|TRBD1
CASSFDSTGGRYTEAFF
TGTGCCAGCAGTTTTGATTCGACAGGGGGCCGTTACACTGAAGCTTTCTTT
>-|TRBJ1-1|TRBV18|-
CASSPSWGGEAFF
TGTGCCAGCTCACCAAGCTGGGGGGGTGAAGCTTTCTTT
>once|TRBJ2-7|TRBV9|TRBD2
CASSVDPLAGVAYEQYF
TGTGCCAGCAGCGTAGACCCCCTAGCGGGAGTAGCCTACGAGCAGTACTTC
>-|TRBJ2-1|TRBV19|-
CASSLGHSTSSYNEQFF
TGTGCCAGTAGCCTAGGCCACAGCACGAGCTCCTACAATGAGCAGTTCTTC
>-|TRBJ2-1|TRBV27|TRBD1
CASSPGTGQRYNEQFF
TGTGCCAGCAGTCCCGGGACAGGGCAACGGTACAATGAGCAGTTCTTC
>-|TRBJ2-7|TRBV28|TRBD1
CASSSGTGGPGTGAVEQYF
TGTGCCAGCAGTTCCGGGACAGGAGGGCCCGGGACTGGCGCCGTAGAGCAGTACTTC
>-|TRBJ2-2|TRBV29-1|-
CSVARGRNTGELFF
TGCAGCGTTGCACGAGGGAGGAACACCGGGGAGCTGTTTTTT
>-|TRBJ1-5|TRBV9|-
CASSVSGNQPQHF
TGTGCCAGCAGCGTTTCAGGCAATCAGCCCCAGCATTTT
>-|TRBJ2-3|TRBV14|-
CASTPWGGVASTDTQYF
TGTGCCAGCACACCCTGGGGGGGCGTTGCTTCCACAGATACGCAGTATTTT
>-|TRBJ2-1|TRBV10-2|-
CASSTGSSDEQFF
TGCGCCAGCAGCACCGGGAGCTCGGATGAGCAGTTCTTC
>-|TRBJ2-1|TRBV5-1|TRBD2
CASSLGNSGRGSDEQFF
TGCGCCAGCAGCTTGGGTAATAGCGGGAGGGGTTCAGATGAGCAGTTCTTC
>-|TRBJ2-1|TRBV6-2/TRBV6-3|TRBD1
CASSSGQNPYNEQFF
TGTGCCAGCAGCTCGGGACAGAACCCGTACAATGAGCAGTTCTTC
>-|TRBJ2-2|TRBV5-1|TRBD1
CASRWTGGNTGELFF
TGCGCCAGCAGATGGACAGGGGGGAACACCGGGGAGCTGTTTTTT
>-|TRBJ2-7|TRBV30|-
CAWSPAGGGYEQYF
TGTGCCTGGAGCCCCGCTGGGGGCGGGTACGAGCAGTACTTC
>-|TRBJ1-3|TRBV18|TRBD1
CASTPGQGSGNTIYF
TGTGCCAGCACGCCGGGACAGGGTTCTGGAAACACCATATATTTT
>-|TRBJ2-3|TRBV11-3|TRBD2
CASSLGELAGGTDTQYF
TGTGCCAGCAGCTTAGGTGAACTAGCGGGAGGAACAGATACGCAGTATTTT
>-|TRBJ2-7|TRBV20-1|-
CSASPRGGDVGRGQYF
TGCAGTGCTAGTCCTCGAGGCGGCGACGTGGGGCGGGGGCAATACTTC
>-|TRBJ1-1|TRBV7-3|-
CASSLREGSEAFF
TGTGCCAGCAGCTTAAGAGAGGGGTCTGAAGCTTTCTTT
>-|TRBJ1-1|TRBV12-3/TRBV12-4|TRBD1
CASSQGAEAFF
TGTGCCAGCAGTCAGGGGGCTGAAGCTTTCTTT
>-|TRBJ1-1|TRBV27|TRBD1
CASSLNRGVNEAFF
TGTGCCAGCAGTTTAAACAGGGGTGTGAATGAAGCTTTCTTT
>-|TRBJ2-7|TRBV2|-
CASSEGTGREQYF
TGTGCCAGCAGTGAGGGCACAGGGAGGGAGCAGTACTTC
>-|TRBJ1-6|TRBV7-2|-
CASSLEGAYNSPLHF
TGTGCCAGCAGCTTGGAGGGGGCCTATAATTCACCCCTCCACTTT
>-|TRBJ2-1|TRBV30|-
CAWSGGVSSYNEQFF
TGTGCCTGGAGCGGAGGGGTTAGCTCCTACAATGAGCAGTTCTTC
>-|TRBJ2-3|TRBV9|-
CASSVGPVADTQYF
TGTGCCAGCAGCGTAGGACCCGTGGCAGATACGCAGTATTTT
>-|TRBJ2-7|TRBV5-1|TRBD1
CASSPTGGSYEQYF
TGCGCCAGCAGCCCTACAGGGGGCTCGTACGAGCAGTACTTC
>-|TRBJ2-1|TRBV18|TRBD2
CASSQTSGKYNEQFF
TGTGCCAGCTCACAGACTAGCGGGAAGTACAATGAGCAGTTCTTC
>-|TRBJ2-6|TRBV27|-
CASSLWGNRRSGANVLTF
TGTGCCAGCAGTTTATGGGGGAACAGGCGCTCTGGGGCCAACGTCCTGACTTTC
>-|TRBJ2-3|TRBV19|-
CASSTGDTQYF
TGTGCCAGTAGCACAGGAGATACGCAGTATTTT
>-|TRBJ2-7|TRBV28|-
CASLSGPQDEQYF
TGTGCCAGCCTATCCGGGCCGCAGGACGAGCAGTACTTC
>few|TRBJ2-7|TRBV6-2/TRBV6-3|TRBD2
CASSYRGLAVTYEQYF
TGTGCCAGCAGTTACCGGGGACTAGCGGTAACCTACGAGCAGTACTTC
>-|TRBJ2-7|TRBV7-2|TRBD2
CASSPGTSVSYEQYF
TGTGCCAGCAGCCCCGGGACTAGCGTCTCCTACGAGCAGTACTTC
>-|TRBJ1-2|TRBV30|-
CAWRIQGSYGYTF
TGTGCCTGGAGGATTCAGGGTAGTTATGGCTACACCTTC
>-|TRBJ1-1|TRBV19|TRBD1
CASSTTGQGIEAFF
TGTGCCAGTAGTACAACCGGACAGGGGATCGAAGCTTTCTTT
>-|TRBJ2-7|TRBV7-3|-
CASSLLSVYEQYF
TGTGCCAGCAGCTTATTGAGCGTCTACGAGCAGTACTTC
>-|TRBJ1-1|TRBV27|-
CASSLSEEAFF
TGTGCCAGCAGTTTATCGGAGGAAGCTTTCTTT
>-|TRBJ2-7|TRBV27|TRBD2
CASSLPLGSGNYEQYF
TGTGCCAGCAGTTTACCCCTAGGGAGCGGGAACTACGAGCAGTACTTC
>-|TRBJ2-7|TRBV19|-
CASSPPQASYEQYF
TGTGCCAGTAGTCCCCCCCAGGCCTCCTACGAGCAGTACTTC
>-|TRBJ2-7|TRBV12-5|-
CASGFGDPYEQYF
TGTGCTAGTGGTTTCGGGGATCCCTACGAGCAGTACTTC
>-|TRBJ2-5|TRBV11-3|-
CASSGRAPWETQYF
TGTGCCAGCAGCGGACGGGCCCCCTGGGAGACCCAGTACTTC
>few|TRBJ2-1|TRBV28|-
CASSFSGGAYNEQFF
TGTGCCAGCAGTTTCTCCGGGGGCGCCTACAATGAGCAGTTCTTC
>-|TRBJ2-5|TRBV7-2|TRBD2
CASSLGLAGATETQYF
TGTGCCAGCAGCTTAGGGCTAGCGGGCGCCACCGAGACCCAGTACTTC
>-|TRBJ2-7|TRBV7-9|-
CASSLVGRGGSYEQYF
TGTGCCAGCAGCTTAGTAGGCAGGGGTGGGTCCTACGAGCAGTACTTC
>-|TRBJ1-2|TRBV5-6|-
CASSLRGAPYGYTF
TGTGCCAGCAGCTTGCGCGGGGCCCCCTATGGCTACACCTTC
>-|TRBJ1-4|TRBV14|-
CASSQDRTWNEKLFF
TGTGCCAGCAGCCAAGACAGGACATGGAATGAAAAACTGTTTTTT
>-|TRBJ1-2|TRBV7-2|-
CASSLDLGKYGYTF
TGTGCCAGCAGCTTAGATCTAGGGAAGTATGGCTACACCTTC
>-|TRBJ2-7|TRBV18|-
CASSPPGNEQYF
TGTGCCAGCTCACCACCAGGGAACGAGCAGTACTTC
>few|TRBJ1-4|TRBV19|TRBD1
CASNGDRGGEKLFF
TGTGCCAGTAATGGGGACAGGGGTGGTGAAAAACTGTTTTTT
>-|TRBJ1-2|TRBV12-3/TRBV12-4|-
CASTTGASGYTF
TGTGCCAGCACCACGGGGGCGAGCGGCTACACCTTC
>-|TRBJ2-7|TRBV28|-
CASSQTPISYEQYF
TGTGCCAGCAGTCAGACACCCATCTCCTACGAGCAGTACTTC
>-|TRBJ2-7|TRBV9|TRBD2
CASSHEGSGRVYEQYF
TGTGCCAGCAGCCATGAAGGTAGCGGGAGGGTCTACGAGCAGTACTTC
>few|TRBJ2-7|TRBV27|-
CASSSDGTYEQYF
TGTGCCAGCAGTTCCGACGGAACCTACGAGCAGTACTTC